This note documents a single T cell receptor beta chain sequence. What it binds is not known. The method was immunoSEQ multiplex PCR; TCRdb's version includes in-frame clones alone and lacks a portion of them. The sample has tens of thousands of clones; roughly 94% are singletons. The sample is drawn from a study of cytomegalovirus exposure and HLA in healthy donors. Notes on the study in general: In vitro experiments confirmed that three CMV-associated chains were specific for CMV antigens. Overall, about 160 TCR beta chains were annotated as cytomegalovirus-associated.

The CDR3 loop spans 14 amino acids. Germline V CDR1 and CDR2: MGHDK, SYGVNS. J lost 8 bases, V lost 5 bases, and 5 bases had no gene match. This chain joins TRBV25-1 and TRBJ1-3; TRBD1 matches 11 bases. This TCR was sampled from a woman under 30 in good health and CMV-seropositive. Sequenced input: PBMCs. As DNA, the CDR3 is TGTGCCAGCAGTAGCCTGGGACAGGGGGACACCATATATTTT. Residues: CASSSLGQGDTIYF. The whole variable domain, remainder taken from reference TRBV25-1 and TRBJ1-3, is EADIYQTPRYLVIGTGKKITLECSQTMGHDKMYWYQQDPGMELHLIHYSYGVNSTEKGDLSSESTVSRIRTEHFPLTLESARPSHTSQYLCASSSLGQGDTIYFGEGSWLTVV.